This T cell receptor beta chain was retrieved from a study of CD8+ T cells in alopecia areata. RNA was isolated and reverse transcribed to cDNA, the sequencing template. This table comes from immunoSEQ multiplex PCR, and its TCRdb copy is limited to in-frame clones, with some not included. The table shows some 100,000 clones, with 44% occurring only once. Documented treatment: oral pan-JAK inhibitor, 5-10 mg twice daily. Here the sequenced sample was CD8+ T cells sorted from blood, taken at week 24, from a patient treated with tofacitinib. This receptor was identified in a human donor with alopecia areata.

The CDR3 bases are TGTGCCAGCAGCTTAGCGGGACAGGGTGCTACTGAAGCTTTCTTT. This sequence encodes CASSLAGQGATEAFF. V is TRBV7-9 and J is TRBJ1-1, with TRBD1 matching over 9 bases. The CDR3 sequence is 15 residues long. Germline lookup yields CDR1 SEHNR and CDR2 FQNEAQ (reference sequence). Losses at the gene ends were 0 bases for V and 5 bases for J; bases not matched to a gene: 4.